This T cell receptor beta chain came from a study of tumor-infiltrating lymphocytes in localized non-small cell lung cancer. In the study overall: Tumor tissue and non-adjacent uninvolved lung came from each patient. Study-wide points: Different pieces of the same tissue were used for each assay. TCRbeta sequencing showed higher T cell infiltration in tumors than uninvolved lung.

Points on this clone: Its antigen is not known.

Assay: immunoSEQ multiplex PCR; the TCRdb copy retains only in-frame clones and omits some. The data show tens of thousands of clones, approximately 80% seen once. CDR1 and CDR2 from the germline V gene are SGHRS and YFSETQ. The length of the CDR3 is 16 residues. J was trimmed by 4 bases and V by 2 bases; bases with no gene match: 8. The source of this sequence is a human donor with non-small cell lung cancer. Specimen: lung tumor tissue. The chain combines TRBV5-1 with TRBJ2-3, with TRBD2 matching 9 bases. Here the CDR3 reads CASSFGLATRPDTQYF. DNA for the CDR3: TGCGCCAGCAGCTTTGGACTAGCGACAAGGCCAGATACGCAGTATTTT.